A selection of T cell receptor beta chains follows, all from one sample in a study of T cell responses to AZD1222 COVID-19 vaccine. Only in-frame clones appear in the TCRdb table, and some are missing; sequencing was by immunoSEQ multiplex PCR. The sample carries over 150,000 clones, 85% to 90% recorded once. Source: peripheral blood, taken on day 0 of AZD1222 vaccination. The receptor source for this set is an adult in good health. The CDR3 runs from the conserved cysteine through the conserved F or W. Rows may omit the clone size; those that give it use once, few, many or a size class.

v_call,clone_size,cdr3_aa
TRBV27,NA,CASSPLSSGPHNEQFF
TRBV6-1,once,CASSETELTGNTIYF
TRBV10-3,NA,CAISEFAGSGYGYTF
TRBV5-4,once,CASSLGRNTGELFF
TRBV7-9,NA,CASSLDTNYNEQFF
TRBV3-1/TRBV3-2,NA,CASSQAPQGIFYGYTF
TRBV3-1/TRBV3-2,NA,CASSQGLAGENYEQYF
TRBV7-3,NA,CASSRGGQETQYF
TRBV19,NA,CASSTTHRVPYEQYF
TRBV4-2,NA,CASSQEQQNQPQHF
TRBV6-6,NA,CASSLSGTQYF
TRBV9,NA,CASSVGYNEQFF
TRBV7-9,many,CASSLVSGTTYNEQFF
TRBV2,few,CARDREWGGYTF
TRBV6-5,NA,CASSYFPRGKTEAFF
TRBV5-1,once,CASSLDGFNQPQHF
TRBV5-4,NA,CASSIPPPGFYGYTF
TRBV7-2,NA,CASSPGEGQKLQETQYF
TRBV18,once,CASSPPRGTGEAKNIQYF
TRBV28,NA,CASSSGQVAGFGYTF